What follows describes a single TCR beta chain. Its recognized antigen is unknown. No base qualities exist here, and no much larger clone lies one base off it. This specimen belongs to a study of shared clonotypes between healthy human individuals (dated by TCRdb to about 2020). Concerning the study at large: The cohort comprised two women and three men aged 18 to 49 years. To estimate repertoire size and how much clonotypes are shared between individuals, the study performed deep sequencing of blood TCR repertoires from about five healthy adults. Per donor, three plates each were used for CD4 naive and CD4 memory, two for CD8 naive, and one for CD8 memory. To increase sequencing depth and limit assay-specific biases, different laboratories used diverse techniques to prepare libraries and sequence TCR repertoires. Per donor, leukapheresis produced somewhere between about 0.85 and 8.9 billion PBMCs.

CD8 naive samples consisted of CD45RO-negative cells that were positively selected for CCR7, yielding a CD45RA+CCR7+ population without TemRA cells. The donors were healthy, HIV-negative adults who had no recently reported acute infections or vaccinations. Every donor was a Caucasian adult living in Nashville, Tennessee, USA. Blood was collected by leukapheresis, and PBMCs were isolated by Ficoll-Histopaque density gradient centrifugation and then cryopreserved in liquid nitrogen vapor phase. Purity and quantity of every magnetically sorted T cell population were checked by analytical flow cytometry. Each sorted fraction had its genomic DNA isolated and then quantified by UV absorbance on a Nanodrop 2000c. Using the deep immunoSEQ assay, TCR CDR3 regions were amplified from genomic DNA by multiplex PCR. For each cell subset, the extracted genomic DNA was distributed evenly across all wells of several immunoSEQ 96-well plates, and each plate served as one replicate. Each replicate PCR for sorted subsets received roughly 0.2 ug genomic DNA, equal to roughly 33,000 T cell genomes. Purified libraries were quantified with a Qubit 3.0 fluorometer, sized on a Bioanalyzer 2100, and re-quantified with the KAPA Library Quantification kit. Every immunoSEQ 96-well plate was sequenced on a dedicated single-read 150-cycle Illumina NextSeq 550 flow cell. From the authors' description of their analysis: Because the immunoSEQ output held only junctional sequences and lacked quality scores, the filtering could not match the filtering applied to full-length reads. To assign V/J genes and CDR3, sequences were annotated against IMGT germline references using PyIR, a Python wrapper for IgBLAST v1.9. Any read was removed if the V/J assignment was weak (E-value above 1e-6), the CDR3 was missing, or the read contained stop codons, out-of-frame junctions, or ambiguous translated residues. V3J clonotypes were defined as sequences sharing an identical inferred V gene, J gene, and CDR3 amino acid sequence. Percentage overlap between repertoires was calculated by dividing the number of shared unique clonotypes by the size of the smaller repertoire. Richness of each repertoire was evaluated using RTK rarefaction, the Chao1 estimator, and Recon v2.1 estimates of unobserved clonotypes. OLGA was used to compute generation probabilities for all TCRbeta clonotypes that the gDNA method yielded from four donors. In its TCRdb copy, this immuneACCESS table keeps in-frame sequences only and misses some clones. Where compared with another copy, unresolved V genes explain less than half of these, and the others have no known cause. V and J calls and clone size are as listed in that table; D and trimming were resolved from the DNA. In all, the sample holds about 1,800,000 clones, and 85% to 95% of those were seen once. The top ten constitute more than 0.95% of the sample.

Here is what the overall study found, with its caveats: About 5% of naive CD4, 3.5% of naive CD8, roughly 2.5% of memory CD4, and more than 0.35% of memory CD8 clonotypes were shared across several donors. Because the study included a small number of donors, the genetic and exposure-history diversity represented was limited. Compared with non-shared clonotypes, the clonotypes found in all four sorted-subset donors had higher generation probabilities. Larger estimated clonotype richness was generally found for naive subsets than for memory subsets. Incomplete sequencing was indicated by rarefaction of sorted-subset datasets, despite the large sequencing depth. Pairwise subsampling indicated that sequencing depth was expected to affect the degree of clonotype sharing among donors. Sampling was restricted to blood, and TCR repertoires in tissues likely differ from the TCR repertoires found in blood.

The CDR3 sequence holds 15 residues, the cysteine and phenylalanine included. Just the 45-base CDR3 DNA is kept, in frame starting at base 1. The germline V gene supplies CDR1 MGHRA and CDR2 YSYEKL. V lost 3 bases and J lost 2 bases, and the count of bases not matched to a germline gene is 5. The clonotype originates from a man between 18 and 35 years old in good health. This sequence uses TRBV4-1 and TRBJ2-5, with TRBD2 matching 8 junction bases. The sequencing input was naive CD8+ T cells sorted from blood. The cell subset or site label corresponds to: CD45RA+CCR7+. The DNA reads as follows: TGCGCCAGCAGCCATCTACTAGCGGTTCAAGAGACCCAGTACTTC. It is translated as CASSHLLAVQETQYF.